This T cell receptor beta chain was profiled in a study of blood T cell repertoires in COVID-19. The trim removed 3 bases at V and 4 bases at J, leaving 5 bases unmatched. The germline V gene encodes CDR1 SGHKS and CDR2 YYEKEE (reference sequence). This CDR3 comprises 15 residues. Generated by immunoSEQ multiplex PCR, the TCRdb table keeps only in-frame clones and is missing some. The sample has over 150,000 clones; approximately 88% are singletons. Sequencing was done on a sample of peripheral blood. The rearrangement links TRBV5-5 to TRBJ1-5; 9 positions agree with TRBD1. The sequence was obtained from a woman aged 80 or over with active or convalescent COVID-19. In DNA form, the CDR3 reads TGTGCCAGCAGCTCCGGGACAGGGAAGAATCAGCCCCAGCATTTT. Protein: CASSSGTGKNQPQHF.